Below are 30 T cell receptor beta chains sequenced from a single sample in a study of T cell repertoires in cytomegalovirus infection. These receptors have no identified antigens. TCRdb called the reads again in MiXCR, with one record for every CDR3 protein. Here the sample spans 550,000 to 850,000 distinct CDR3 sequences, roughly 30% being singletons. Source: cultured PBMCs, taken from culture after CMV antigen stimulation. These receptors originate from a human donor in good health (CMV status not recorded). Some clones in this sample may be carry-over from other donors' samples.

CDR3 bases: TGTGCCACCAGCAGGAGGACGGACCCCTACGAGCAGTACTTC. Translating it yields CATSRRTDPYEQYF. J is TRBJ2-7 and V is TRBV15; D is unresolved. This CDR3 region has 14 residues. Trimming left V 3 bases short and J 2 bases short, with 11 bases between. Germline lookup yields CDR1 LNHNV and CDR2 YYDKDF (reference sequence).

This rearrangement joins TRBV7-8 to TRBJ1-6; D ambiguous. The CDR3 has 14 residues. CDR1 is SGHVS, CDR2 FQNEAQ, per germline. V was shortened by 1 base and J by 5 bases, with 6 bases between the two germline ends. The CDR3 sequence is CASSLGIDNSPLHF. CDR3 sequence (DNA): TGTGCCAGCAGCTTAGGGATCGATAATTCACCCCTCCACTTT.

This clonotype occurred a few times. The V and J genes are TRBV6-1 and TRBJ2-7, with D perhaps TRBD1 (6 bases). Germline CDR1 and CDR2: MNHNS and SASEGT. V was shortened by 5 bases and J by 0 bases, with 14 bases between the two germline ends. The length of the CDR3 is 15 residues. CDR3: CASSLGHGISYEQYF. The CDR3 bases are TGTGCCAGCAGTCTGGGACACGGGATCTCCTACGAGCAGTACTTC.

The chain recombines TRBV5-1 with TRBJ1-6; D is ambiguous. The CDR3 is 16 residues long. CDR1 SGHRS and CDR2 YFSETQ come from the germline V gene. V was cut by 0 bases and J by 0 bases, with 7 bases left in between. The CDR3 is CASSLAGFSYNSPLHF. Here the CDR3 DNA reads TGCGCCAGCAGCTTGGCCGGCTTCTCCTATAATTCACCCCTCCACTTT.

V and J are TRBV4-3 and TRBJ1-1; 9 bases are shared with TRBD1. The CDR3 runs to 16 residues. Per germline, CDR1 LGHNA and CDR2 YSLEER. V lost 6 bases, J lost 0 bases, and 8 bases stayed unmatched. The CDR3 bases are TGCGCCAGCAGTATCGCGGGGACAGGGATGAACACTGAAGCTTTCTTT. Protein product: CASSIAGTGMNTEAFF.

This clonotype was recorded a few times. The chain employs TRBV5-4 and TRBJ2-1; 10 bases align to TRBD1. Per germline, CDR1 SGHNT and CDR2 YYREEE (reference sequence). V lost 4 bases, J lost 3 bases, and 7 bases stayed unmatched. There are 16 residues in the CDR3. The CDR3 DNA is TGTGCCAGCAGCCTACCAGACAGGGGGCACTACAATGAGCAGTTCTTC. The encoded protein is CASSLPDRGHYNEQFF.

The CDR3 spells CSAGLAGGYNEQFF. CDR3 nucleotide sequence: TGCAGTGCAGGACTAGCGGGGGGTTACAATGAGCAGTTCTTC. The J gene is TRBJ2-1, the V gene TRBV20-1, with TRBD2 identical over 14 bases. Trimming cost V 6 bases and J 4 bases; bases outside gene matches: 2. Germline V lookup: CDR1 DFQATT, CDR2 SNEGSKA (reference sequence). The CDR3 consists of 14 residues.

The rearrangement uses TRBV7-9 and TRBJ2-7; D assignment may be TRBD1 or TRBD2 (5 bases each). Trimming took off 5 bases at V and 5 bases at J, with 19 bases between the two ends. The germline gives CDR1 SEHNR, CDR2 FQNEAQ (reference sequence). The CDR3 totals 15 residues. The CDR3 loop reads CASSPGGGRADEQYF. The CDR3 DNA sequence: TGTGCCAGCAGCCCGGGCGGAGGCAGGGCCGACGAGCAGTACTTC.

The chain uses TRBV20-1 and TRBJ2-7; 7 bases match TRBD2. Germline lookup yields CDR1 DFQATT and CDR2 SNEGSKA (reference sequence). Trimming at V came to 5 bases and at J to 3 bases, leaving 10 bases not matched to a gene. The length of the CDR3 is 14 residues. CDR3 region: CSAPRAGTVYEQYF. CDR3 coding DNA: TGCAGTGCTCCCCGAGCGGGGACCGTCTACGAGCAGTACTTC.

The rearrangement uses TRBV2 and TRBJ2-5; 12 nucleotides agree with TRBD1. V was pared by 10 bases and J by 4 bases, with 19 bases of the junction left unmatched. The CDR3 length is 18 residues. Per germline, CDR1 SNHLY and CDR2 FYNNEI. Here the CDR3 reads CATATVWDRGRERETQYF. In nucleotides, the CDR3 is TGTGCCACCGCCACCGTCTGGGACAGGGGGCGCGAGCGAGAGACCCAGTACTTC.

The chain has TRBV4-3 and TRBJ1-6; a possible D gene is TRBD1 (6 bases). The CDR3 has 13 residues. The V end lost 2 bases, the J end lost 8 bases, and 7 bases lay between the germline ends. CDR1 and CDR2 (germline): LGHNA, YSLEER. CDR3 DNA sequence: TGCGCCAGCAGCCAAAAGGGGGATTCACCCCTCCACTTT. Translation gives CASSQKGDSPLHF.

This clonotype was seen a handful of times. This rearrangement joins TRBV29-1 to TRBJ1-1; D not resolved. The V gene lost 7 bases and the J gene lost 1 base, with 13 bases spanning the gap. CDR3 length equals 13 residues. Germline CDR1 SQVTM, CDR2 ANQGSEA. CDR3 region: CSAGAGKNTEAFF. CDR3 nucleotide sequence: TGCAGCGCGGGAGCAGGCAAGAACACTGAAGCTTTCTTT.

There are a few counts of this clonotype. The chain uses TRBV11-2 and TRBJ1-2; D may be TRBD1 (5 bases). CDR3 length equals 15 residues. V was shortened by 0 bases and J by 6 bases, with 14 bases between the two germline ends. CDR1 and CDR2 (germline): SGHAT, FQNNGV. CDR3 in DNA: TGTGCCAGCAGCTTAGATTGGGGGAGCAGCCATGGCTACACCTTC. Translation gives CASSLDWGSSHGYTF. The full variable domain, completed using reference TRBV11-2 and TRBJ1-2, is EAGVAQSPRYKIIEKRQSVAFWCNPISGHATLYWYQQILGQGPKLLIQFQNNGVVDDSQLPKDRFSAERLKGVDSTLKIQPAKLEDSAVYLCASSLDWGSSHGYTFGSGTRLTVV.

The CDR3 region is CASSLLGAGPASNYGYTF. In DNA form, the CDR3 reads TGTGCCAGCAGCCTTCTAGGAGCAGGTCCTGCTTCTAACTATGGCTACACCTTC. V usage is TRBV7-6 and J usage is TRBJ1-2; D ambiguous. CDR1 and CDR2 (germline): SGHVS, FNYEAQ. V lost 5 bases and J 0 bases, leaving 22 bases between the germline ends. The CDR3 runs to 18 residues.

The chain employs TRBV28 and TRBJ1-2; 8 bases align to TRBD1. V trimming: 2 bases; J trimming: 4 bases; junction bases outside the gene matches: 9. Per germline, CDR1 MDHEN and CDR2 SYDVKM. The CDR3 contains 16 residues. CDR3 in amino acids: CASSLGEGQGGYGYTF. The CDR3 bases are TGTGCCAGCAGTTTAGGAGAAGGACAGGGTGGCTATGGCTACACCTTC.

The chain couples TRBV12-3 or TRBV12-4 to TRBJ1-2; D ambiguous. This CDR3 contains 12 residues. Trimming pared 3 bases from V and 4 bases from J, leaving 6 bases between. CDR3: CASSFSAYGYTF. Written as DNA, the CDR3 is TGTGCCAGCAGTTTCTCGGCCTATGGCTACACCTTC.

CDR3 in DNA: TGTGCCAGCAGCTTAGTATGGACACCCAGCGAGCAGTACTTC. Amino acids: CASSLVWTPSEQYF. This chain uses TRBV7-6 with TRBJ2-7; tentatively, D is TRBD1 (5 bases). Germline V gives CDR1 SGHVS, CDR2 FNYEAQ. With 1 base removed from V and 6 bases from J, the gap between germline ends came to 13 bases. The CDR3 runs 14 residues.

The chain links TRBV20-1 to TRBJ1-1; D possibly corresponds to TRBD1 (6 bases). CDR3 length: 14 residues. Germline V CDR1 and CDR2: DFQATT, SNEGSKA (reference sequence). Trimming pared 3 bases from V and 4 bases from J, leaving 15 bases between. CDR3 sequence (DNA): TGCAGTGCTAGTTGGGCGTGGGGGGCCACTGAAGCTTTCTTT. As protein: CSASWAWGATEAFF.

This clonotype was recorded a few times. This chain joins TRBV7-9 and TRBJ2-1; 12 nucleotides line up with TRBD2. The CDR3 extends over 20 amino acids. Per the germline V gene, CDR1 is SEHNR and CDR2 is FQNEAQ (reference sequence). The ends lost 4 bases at V and 0 bases at J; junction bases unmatched: 13. This chain's CDR3 is CASSSPGTSGWTSSYNEQFF. The CDR3 DNA reads TGTGCCAGCAGCTCCCCCGGGACTAGCGGGTGGACGAGCTCCTACAATGAGCAGTTCTTC. Complete variable domain (other parts from reference TRBV7-9 and TRBJ2-1): DTGVSQNPRHKITKRGQNVTFRCDPISEHNRLYWYRQTLGQGPEFLTYFQNEAQLEKSRLLSDRFSAERPKGSFSTLEIQRTEQGDSAMYLCASSSPGTSGWTSSYNEQFFGPGTRLTVL.

The chain couples TRBV7-9 to TRBJ2-7; D remains unclear. V lost 5 bases to trimming and J lost 0 bases, with 14 bases between them. Germline V gene lookup returns CDR1 SEHNR and CDR2 FQNEAQ (reference sequence). The CDR3 loop spans 15 amino acids. Here the CDR3 reads CASSPKGPNSYEQYF. The CDR3 DNA reads TGTGCCAGCAGCCCGAAGGGCCCGAACTCCTACGAGCAGTACTTC.

There are a few counts of this clonotype. This sequence joins TRBV19 and TRBJ1-1, with D tentatively TRBD1 (5 bases). V lost 3 bases and J 5 bases, leaving 13 bases between the germline ends. This CDR3 has 14 residues. Germline V gene data show CDR1 as LNHDA and CDR2 as SQIVND (reference sequence). The CDR3 nucleotides read TGTGCCAGTAGTATTGGGGTCTCAGGGACTGAAGCTTTCTTT. It is translated as CASSIGVSGTEAFF.

This clonotype has just a few counts. The chain couples TRBV5-1 to TRBJ2-7; D gene uncertain. V dropped 2 bases and J dropped 0 bases, with 9 bases sitting between them. Germline lookup yields CDR1 SGHRS and CDR2 YFSETQ. The CDR3 extends over 14 amino acids. The CDR3 sequence is CASSFGPNSYEQYF. The CDR3 DNA follows: TGCGCCAGCAGCTTCGGGCCTAACTCCTACGAGCAGTACTTC.

The table lists this clonotype with a count of one. The chain employs TRBV20-1 and TRBJ2-1, with TRBD2 matching over 13 bases. The germline V gene encodes CDR1 DFQATT and CDR2 SNEGSKA (reference sequence). The CDR3 runs to 15 residues. V gave up 4 bases and J gave up 3 bases; unmatched junction bases: 3. CDR3 protein: CSATGTSGNYNEQFF. Written as DNA, the CDR3 is TGCAGTGCTACAGGGACTAGCGGGAACTACAATGAGCAGTTCTTC.

The chain joins TRBV7-8 to TRBJ2-1, with 7 nucleotides matching TRBD2. Losses at the gene ends were 4 bases for V and 7 bases for J; bases not matched to a gene: 7. Germline assignment: CDR1 SGHVS and CDR2 FQNEAQ. The CDR3 loop spans 14 amino acids. This CDR3 is CASSSQKGGNEQFF. Written as DNA, the CDR3 is TGTGCCAGCAGCTCTCAGAAGGGAGGGAATGAGCAGTTCTTC.

This clonotype has a handful of counts. This chain links TRBV6-7 with TRBJ2-5, with 10 bases aligning to TRBD2. TRBV6-7 is given ORF status, its function remaining uncertain. The CDR3 spans 16 residues. V gave up 5 bases and J gave up 1 base; unmatched junction bases: 7. This CDR3 reads CASSELGTSVQETQYF. The CDR3 nucleotides are TGTGCCAGCAGTGAGCTAGGGACTAGCGTCCAAGAGACCCAGTACTTC.

V is TRBV6-5 and J is TRBJ2-3, with 12 bases aligning to TRBD2. After removal of 6 bases from V and 5 bases from J, the junction contained 6 bases not matched to a gene. Germline CDR1 reads MNHEY; CDR2 reads SVGAGI. The CDR3 has 15 residues. The CDR3 here is CASSNGLAGRDTQYF. The CDR3 DNA follows: TGTGCCAGCAGCAATGGACTAGCGGGGCGAGATACGCAGTATTTT.

The chain recombines TRBV6-6 with TRBJ1-1; TRBD1 is a possible D gene (5 bases). V was pared by 6 bases and J by 7 bases, with 18 bases between. This CDR3 spans 14 amino acids. Germline CDR1 MNHNY, CDR2 SVGAGI (reference sequence). For the CDR3, the DNA is TGTGCCAGCAGAAACGGGGCAGAGTATTATGAAGCTTTCTTT. Its translation is CASRNGAEYYEAFF.

The chain links TRBV7-2 to TRBJ2-3, with 7 bases identical to TRBD2. Germline loops: CDR1 SGHTA, CDR2 FQGNSA. Losses at the gene ends were 1 base for V and 5 bases for J; bases not matched to a gene: 3. The CDR3 loop spans 14 amino acids. The CDR3 nucleotides are TGTGCCAGCAGCTTAGAAAGCGGGATAGATACGCAGTATTTT. Protein: CASSLESGIDTQYF. The complete variable domain, with remaining parts taken from reference TRBV7-2 and TRBJ2-3, reads GAGVSQSPSNKVTEKGKDVELRCDPISGHTALYWYRQSLGQGLEFLIYFQGNSAPDKSGLPSDRFSAERTGGSVSTLTIQRTQQEDSAVYLCASSLESGIDTQYFGPGTRLTVL.

This clonotype was detected only a few times. The chain combines TRBV11-2 with TRBJ1-2; D remains ambiguous. CDR3 length: 15 amino acids. CDR1 and CDR2 from the germline V gene are SGHAT and FQNNGV. V was shortened by 5 bases and J by 11 bases, with 24 bases between the two germline ends. The CDR3 coding sequence is TGTGCCAGCAGCCCCCGGTACCGGACGGAAATGGAATACACCTTC. Protein: CASSPRYRTEMEYTF.

This clonotype was recorded a few times. This chain uses TRBV6-6 with TRBJ1-5, with 7 bases aligning to TRBD1. The CDR3 covers 16 residues. J lost 2 bases, V lost 6 bases, and 10 bases had no gene match. Germline CDR1 MNHNY, CDR2 SVGAGI (reference sequence). Here the CDR3 reads CASRDRRGGRNQPQHF. The CDR3 DNA follows: TGTGCCAGCAGGGACAGGCGCGGTGGGCGCAATCAGCCCCAGCATTTT.